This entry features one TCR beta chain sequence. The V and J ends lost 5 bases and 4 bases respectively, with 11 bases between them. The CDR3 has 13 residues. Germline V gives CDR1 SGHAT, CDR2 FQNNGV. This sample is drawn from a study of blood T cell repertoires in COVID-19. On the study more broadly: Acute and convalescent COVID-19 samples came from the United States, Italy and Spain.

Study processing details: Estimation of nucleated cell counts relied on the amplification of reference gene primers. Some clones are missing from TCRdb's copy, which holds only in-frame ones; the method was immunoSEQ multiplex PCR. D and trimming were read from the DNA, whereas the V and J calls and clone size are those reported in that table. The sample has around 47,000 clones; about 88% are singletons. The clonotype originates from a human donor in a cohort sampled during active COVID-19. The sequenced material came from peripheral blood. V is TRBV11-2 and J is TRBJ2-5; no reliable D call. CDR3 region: CASSPRSVETQYF. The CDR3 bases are TGTGCCAGCAGCCCCCGATCGGTAGAGACCCAGTACTTC.